These T cell receptor beta chains were read from a single sample in a study of blood T cell repertoires in COVID-19. Repertoires were generated with immunoSEQ multiplex PCR, while TCRdb's copy carries only in-frame clones and drops some. The data contain about 38,000 clones, around nine tenths of them singletons. Sequenced: peripheral blood. The source is a man between 65 and 80 years old with active COVID-19. Each CDR3 is given with its conserved first and last residue. Each record gives: D gene, V gene, clone size, J gene, CDR3 DNA, CDR3 protein. D genes are given only for firm matches. A row's size may be missing; if present it is once, few, many or a size class.

d_gene: -; v_gene: TRBV5-1; abundance: -; j_gene: TRBJ1-1; CDR3nt: TGCGCCAGCAGCAAGCTCGGACAGTTAATGAACACTGAAGCTTTCTTT; CDR3aa: CASSKLGQLMNTEAFF
d_gene: TRBD1; v_gene: TRBV7-8; abundance: -; j_gene: TRBJ2-3; CDR3nt: TGTGCCAGCAGCTTCCCGGGACAGAGCACAGATACGCAGTATTTT; CDR3aa: CASSFPGQSTDTQYF
d_gene: -; v_gene: TRBV2; abundance: -; j_gene: TRBJ2-1; CDR3nt: TGTGCCAGCAGAGAACGACAGGTCTCTCACCTTAATGAGCAGTTCTTC; CDR3aa: CASRERQVSHLNEQFF
d_gene: TRBD2; v_gene: TRBV6-6; abundance: -; j_gene: TRBJ2-5; CDR3nt: TGTGCCACCCAAGCGGGAGTCCAAGAGACCCAGTACTTC; CDR3aa: CATQAGVQETQYF
d_gene: TRBD2; v_gene: TRBV6-2/TRBV6-3; abundance: -; j_gene: TRBJ2-1; CDR3nt: TGTGCCAGCAGCCCGGGGGGGGTGAGTGGTCCAATGAGCTCCTACAATGAGCAGTTCTTC; CDR3aa: CASSPGGVSGPMSSYNEQFF
d_gene: -; v_gene: TRBV7-6; abundance: -; j_gene: TRBJ2-2; CDR3nt: TGTGCCAGCAGCTTAGTTGCAGGGGCAATGAACACCGGGGAGCTGTTTTTT; CDR3aa: CASSLVAGAMNTGELFF
d_gene: TRBD2; v_gene: TRBV5-1; abundance: -; j_gene: TRBJ2-1; CDR3nt: TGCGCCAGCAGCTTGTCGAGCGGGAGTGTCTACAATGAGCAGTTCTTC; CDR3aa: CASSLSSGSVYNEQFF
d_gene: TRBD2; v_gene: TRBV4-3; abundance: -; j_gene: TRBJ2-2; CDR3nt: TGCGCCAGCAGCCACCTCGGGACTAGCGGTTCCGGGGAGCTGTTTTTT; CDR3aa: CASSHLGTSGSGELFF
d_gene: -; v_gene: TRBV4-3; abundance: -; j_gene: TRBJ1-2; CDR3nt: TGCGCCAGCAGCCGAGTTCGACAGCCTAACTATGGCTACACCTTC; CDR3aa: CASSRVRQPNYGYTF
d_gene: TRBD1; v_gene: TRBV15; abundance: -; j_gene: TRBJ1-5; CDR3nt: TGTGCCACCAGCAAGAAGACAGGGTTGTCGGGTCAGCCCCAGCATTTT; CDR3aa: CATSKKTGLSGQPQHF
d_gene: -; v_gene: TRBV4-3; abundance: -; j_gene: TRBJ1-2; CDR3nt: TGCGCCAGCAGCCAGCCTCAACAGGGAGGCTACACCTTC; CDR3aa: CASSQPQQGGYTF
d_gene: -; v_gene: TRBV28; abundance: few; j_gene: TRBJ1-5; CDR3nt: TGTGCCAGCAGTTCCCCTCCAGGGCCCCAGCATTTT; CDR3aa: CASSSPPGPQHF
d_gene: TRBD2; v_gene: TRBV6-4; abundance: -; j_gene: TRBJ2-1; CDR3nt: TGTGCCAGCAGTGGTAAGGCGGGAGGGTACAATGAGCAGTTCTTC; CDR3aa: CASSGKAGGYNEQFF
d_gene: TRBD2; v_gene: TRBV28; abundance: -; j_gene: TRBJ2-7; CDR3nt: TGTGCCAGCAGAGCCGGGACTAGCGGGATATGGCAGTACTTC; CDR3aa: CASRAGTSGIWQYF
d_gene: TRBD1; v_gene: TRBV28; abundance: few; j_gene: TRBJ2-7; CDR3nt: TGTGCCAGCAGTTCCCCTGGGACAGCAACCTACGAGCAGTACTTC; CDR3aa: CASSSPGTATYEQYF
d_gene: -; v_gene: TRBV6-5; abundance: -; j_gene: TRBJ2-4; CDR3nt: TGTGCCAGCAGTTACTCCCCGTGGAGGCAAGACATTCAGTACTTC; CDR3aa: CASSYSPWRQDIQYF
d_gene: TRBD2; v_gene: TRBV5-1; abundance: -; j_gene: TRBJ2-7; CDR3nt: TGCGCCAGCACCCCCAGACTAGCGGAGCCCTACGAGCAGTACTTC; CDR3aa: CASTPRLAEPYEQYF
d_gene: TRBD2; v_gene: TRBV9; abundance: once; j_gene: TRBJ2-1; CDR3nt: TGTGCCAGCAGCGTAGGACTAGCGGGAGGGAATGAGCAGTTCTTC; CDR3aa: CASSVGLAGGNEQFF
d_gene: -; v_gene: TRBV14; abundance: once; j_gene: TRBJ1-1; CDR3nt: TGTGCCAGCAGCCGATACAGGTCTGAAGCTTTCTTT; CDR3aa: CASSRYRSEAFF
d_gene: -; v_gene: TRBV28; abundance: -; j_gene: TRBJ1-1; CDR3nt: TGTGCCAGCAGGTTGTCCAACAACAGAGCTTTCTTT; CDR3aa: CASRLSNNRAFF
d_gene: -; v_gene: TRBV24-1; abundance: -; j_gene: TRBJ1-1; CDR3nt: TGTGCCACCAGCTGGGAGGAGCGAGCTTTCTTT; CDR3aa: CATSWEERAFF
d_gene: -; v_gene: TRBV28; abundance: -; j_gene: TRBJ1-1; CDR3nt: TGTGCCGCTACAGGGTTCCACACTGAAGCTTTCTTT; CDR3aa: CAATGFHTEAFF
d_gene: -; v_gene: TRBV19; abundance: -; j_gene: TRBJ1-1; CDR3nt: TGTGCCAGTAGTATACGCAGGGAGGCAACGGAAGCTTTCTTT; CDR3aa: CASSIRREATEAFF
d_gene: TRBD1; v_gene: TRBV7-6; abundance: -; j_gene: TRBJ2-2; CDR3nt: TGTGCCAGCAGCTTCGGACAGGGTTCCACCGGGGAGCTGTTTTTT; CDR3aa: CASSFGQGSTGELFF
d_gene: TRBD1; v_gene: TRBV10-1; abundance: -; j_gene: TRBJ1-1; CDR3nt: TGCGCCAGCAGTGAGCTCGACAGGGACACTGAAGCTTTCTTT; CDR3aa: CASSELDRDTEAFF
d_gene: -; v_gene: TRBV28; abundance: -; j_gene: TRBJ2-3; CDR3nt: TGTGCCAGCAGAGCGTCGGATACGCAGTATTTT; CDR3aa: CASRASDTQYF
d_gene: TRBD2; v_gene: TRBV5-8; abundance: once; j_gene: TRBJ2-7; CDR3nt: TGTGCCAGCAGCTTGGGGCACTCGAGCGGGGTGTTCTCCTACGAGCAGTACTTC; CDR3aa: CASSLGHSSGVFSYEQYF
d_gene: TRBD1; v_gene: TRBV7-6; abundance: -; j_gene: TRBJ1-4; CDR3nt: TGTGCCAGCAGCGCCACGACAGGGGGCTTTGAAAAACTGTTTTTT; CDR3aa: CASSATTGGFEKLFF
d_gene: TRBD2; v_gene: TRBV29-1; abundance: -; j_gene: TRBJ2-3; CDR3nt: TGCAGCGTCGCAGTCGGGACTAGCGGTTATACGCAGTATTTT; CDR3aa: CSVAVGTSGYTQYF
d_gene: -; v_gene: TRBV2; abundance: -; j_gene: TRBJ1-1; CDR3nt: TGTGCCAGCAGTGTCGGACACCCGGACACTGAAGCTTTCTTT; CDR3aa: CASSVGHPDTEAFF
d_gene: -; v_gene: TRBV6-6; abundance: -; j_gene: TRBJ1-2; CDR3nt: TGTGCCAGCACCCCCAGGGAACGCTATGGCTACACCTTC; CDR3aa: CASTPRERYGYTF
d_gene: -; v_gene: TRBV6-2/TRBV6-3; abundance: -; j_gene: TRBJ1-3; CDR3nt: TGTGCCAGCAGCTCGGGGGTTCACACCATATATTTT; CDR3aa: CASSSGVHTIYF
d_gene: -; v_gene: TRBV7-9; abundance: -; j_gene: TRBJ2-3; CDR3nt: TGTGTCTGCGGGGCCCTCGGAACGCAGTATTTT; CDR3aa: CVCGALGTQYF
d_gene: -; v_gene: TRBV6-1; abundance: -; j_gene: TRBJ2-1; CDR3nt: TGTGCCAGCAGTGAAAGGGAGCCAACTCGGCAGTTCTTC; CDR3aa: CASSEREPTRQFF